The T cell receptor (beta chain) under discussion was sequenced for a study of blood T cells in healthy people across ages. The second PCR ran roughly 6 to 11 cycles with a sample-barcoded 5' primer and J-beta primers. TCRdb recomputed calls from the 5' RACE reads with MiXCR, one row per CDR3 protein. The sample consists of some 1.1 million distinct CDR3 sequences, about two fifths of them appearing once. In its sample, this clonotype was seen once. Its antigen remains unknown. Findings of the study overall: There were more naive CD4+ cells and higher diversity in long-lived donors than in aged donors. Naive and antigen-experienced cells could not be conclusively compared, given unsorted PBMCs. Estimated diversity, derived from one million T cells, was regarded as an underestimate. CMV infection status of these donors was not known.

There are 14 residues in the CDR3. Trimming left V 6 bases short and J 5 bases short, with 15 bases between. Germline V gene sequence: CDR1 MNHNS, CDR2 SASEGT. Sequencing input: blood. The sequence was obtained from a man aged 18 to 30 in good health. The genes are TRBV6-1 and TRBJ2-3, with unresolved D. The CDR3 nucleotides read TGTGCCAGCAGACTCGGTGTCGAGGAAGATACGCAGTATTTT. This gives the protein CASRLGVEEDTQYF.